The next 8 T cell receptor beta chains were all read from a single sample in a study of blood T cell repertoires in COVID-19. Produced via immunoSEQ multiplex PCR; TCRdb's table is partial and in-frame only. This sample has roughly 190,000 clones, with roughly 80% found just once. The sequenced sample consisted of peripheral blood. The receptors were sampled from a woman in her 50s with acute or convalescent COVID-19.

In this sample, this clone turned up once. The J gene is TRBJ1-3, the V gene TRBV5-5; 7 nucleotides align to TRBD1. The CDR3 loop spans 15 amino acids. Germline CDR1 reads SGHKS; CDR2 reads YYEKEE (reference sequence). The V gene end was trimmed by 0 bases and the J gene end by 0 bases; junction bases not matched to a gene: 0. The CDR3 region has the DNA TGTGCCAGCAGCTTGGACAGGGGCTCTGGAAACACCATATATTTT. As protein: CASSLDRGSGNTIYF.

This clone was counted a single time. The chain couples TRBV12-3 or TRBV12-4 to TRBJ1-2; 9 bases are a match to TRBD1. Losses at the gene ends were 10 bases for V and 12 bases for J; bases not matched to a gene: 12. This CDR3 has 12 residues. The CDR3 DNA reads TGTGCCACCCTCCCGACAGGGGGAGAAGACACCTTC. This sequence encodes CATLPTGGEDTF.

This chain joins TRBV28 and TRBJ1-2, with 7 bases matching TRBD1. Per germline, CDR1 MDHEN and CDR2 SYDVKM. The CDR3 consists of 14 residues. Losses at the gene ends were 6 bases for V and 8 bases for J; bases not matched to a gene: 12. CDR3 amino acids: CASSLRDRLWGYTF. The CDR3, as DNA: TGTGCCAGCAGCCTCCGGGACAGACTTTGGGGCTACACCTTC.

The chain couples TRBV7-2 to TRBJ2-1, with TRBD1 as a possible D gene (5 bases). Trimming pared 5 bases from V and 0 bases from J, leaving 23 bases between. CDR3 size: 19 residues. CDR1 is SGHTA and CDR2 is FQGNSA in the germline V gene. The CDR3 bases are TGTGCCAGCAGCCCCTGGATCGAGGACAAAAGTAGCTCCTACAATGAGCAGTTCTTC. Its protein product is CASSPWIEDKSSSYNEQFF.

This chain joins TRBV3-1 (or the pseudogene TRBV3-2) and TRBJ1-2, with D perhaps matching TRBD1 (5 bases). The CDR3 sequence is 13 residues long. Germline CDR1 is LGHDT and CDR2 is YNNKEL (reference sequence). The V end was cut by 4 bases, the J end by 8 bases, with 14 bases between. The CDR3 reads CASSLTGSWGYTF. CDR3 bases: TGTGCCAGCAGCCTCACAGGCTCCTGGGGCTACACCTTC.

The chain uses TRBV3-1 (or the pseudogene TRBV3-2) and TRBJ1-1; D uncertain. The CDR3 covers 14 residues. V was shortened by 6 bases and J by 0 bases, with 11 bases between the two germline ends. Germline lookup yields CDR1 LGHDT and CDR2 YNNKEL (reference sequence). In nucleotides, the CDR3 is TGTGCCAGCAGAGGTGGGCTGATGAACACTGAAGCTTTCTTT. This sequence encodes CASRGGLMNTEAFF.

The chain uses TRBV28 and TRBJ1-1; possible D gene TRBD1, 5 bases. Trimming cost V 5 bases and J 3 bases, with 13 bases left between them. The CDR3 spans 14 residues. CDR1 and CDR2 (germline): MDHEN, SYDVKM. The CDR3 nucleotides are TGTGCCAGCAGTATACCTGGGGGGTACACTGAAGCTTTCTTT. Protein sequence: CASSIPGGYTEAFF.

The chain uses TRBV18 and TRBJ1-3; TRBD1 agrees at 8 bases. Trimming took 2 bases from V and 4 from J; bases not matched to a gene: 4. Germline values: CDR1 KGHSH, CDR2 LQKENI. The CDR3 loop spans 15 amino acids. The chain's CDR3 is CASSPSTGVGNTIYF. CDR3 in DNA: TGTGCCAGCTCACCATCGACAGGGGTCGGAAACACCATATATTTT. Drawing the rest from reference TRBV18 and TRBJ1-3, the complete variable domain is NAGVMQNPRHLVRRRGQEARLRCSPMKGHSHVYWYRQLPEEGLKFMVYLQKENIIDESGMPKERFSAEFPKEGPSILRIQQVVRGDSAAYFCASSPSTGVGNTIYFGEGSWLTVV.